This T cell receptor beta chain appears in the sequencing data of a study of cytomegalovirus exposure and HLA in healthy donors (dated by TCRdb to about 2017). Background on the whole study: In an earlier analysis of some 550 of the donors, 250 to 300 Gb of sequence data and 117 million unique TCR beta sequences from 150 million to 200 million T cells were reported. Roughly 300 gigabases of sequencing data and 78 million or so unique TCR sequences were included in an early release covering over 600 HLA-typed donors. Among the roughly 370 genotyped donors, more than 70% belonged to the genetic ancestry cluster associated with self-reported Caucasian donors. The study aimed to test whether cataloging public T cell receptors could reveal signatures of past pathogen exposure. The T cell repertoires of 550 to 850 subjects were profiled by immunosequencing and related to cytomegalovirus serostatus. In addition to the first cohort of 500 to 850 subjects, a separate validation cohort of 130 or so different subjects was used. High-throughput TCR immunosequencing, statistical association of individual TCRs with disease status, and machine learning were combined to predict cytomegalovirus infection status. A later analysis re-analyzed previously published TCR beta repertoires from about 600 donors and added high-resolution HLA genotyping to study TCR occurrence patterns. In the later analysis, no new phenotypic data were used to find candidate immune exposures; instead, reliance was placed on TCR beta sequences and their occurrence across donors. To decide whether each TCR beta V gene segment behaved as functional or pseudogenic, an earlier analysis of approximately 590 of the donors relied on high-throughput TCR beta sequencing. Donor age, sex, ethnicity and CMV serostatus were collected together with the repertoire data. A later genetic analysis used genome-wide SNP genotypes for about 55% of the 666 donors, treating that subset as a discovery cohort. All discovery cohort repertoires had been generated on a single sequencing platform. HLA typing covered class I and class II loci at four-digit resolution. The number of typed donors differed by locus: roughly 620-630 for A, B, C, DRB1 and DQB1; approximately 520 for DQA1; 606 for DPA1; and roughly 470 for DPB1. Several DR-DQ haplotypes were handled as single units for association and clustering because linkage in the cohort was strong. Among 300 to 500 genotyped donors of the cohort, an average of approximately 240,000 unique TCR beta nucleotide sequences was sequenced per donor, of which approximately 19% were non-productive. Study-wide findings and limitations: Across donors, most TCR sequences were observed very rarely, whereas some public TCRs were present in many individuals. In a later genetic analysis, fewer N-insertions in productive TCRs were reported among donors in an Asian-associated ancestry cluster than the approximately 630-donor mean. In a later analysis, 16,951 TCR beta sequences were associated with specific HLA alleles at a false discovery rate of 0.05. Because counts were too low, approximately 18 rarely observed V segments, including chromosome 9 orphons, were excluded from the earlier analysis of several hundred of the donors. Sequencing depth was assumed to be roughly uniform across donors in the presence/absence analyses, though that assumption may not hold. Assigning TCR associations to individual alleles was difficult when HLA alleles, especially DR and DQ, strongly co-occurred. In a later analysis, HLA-associated TCR beta chains showed more clonal expansion and lower generation probabilities than non-associated chains that were equally common. Because the 87-base-pair reads could not distinguish some IMGT-functional V segments, including TRBV6-2 and TRBV6-3, those segments were excluded. A further reported finding was that TCR beta sequences accurately predicted the HLA-A and HLA-B alleles for most subjects in the first cohort. In a later analysis, the rate of TCR association differed among HLA loci, with DRB1 alleles having the most associated TCRs and HLA-C alleles having the fewest. The study gave a list of about 150 TCR beta chains associated with cytomegalovirus. Correlated functional status among segregating V segments might reflect linkage disequilibrium, but an unknown experimental factor could not be ruled out. Several of the top co-occurrence clusters appeared to be linked to parvovirus B19, influenza, CMV and Epstein-Barr virus, according to a later analysis. In both the original and validation cohorts, the classifier was reported to diagnose cytomegalovirus status with high specificity and sensitivity. The authors suggested that the approach could potentially be generalized to other disease states and immunological phenotypes. Because HLA typing was missing for some donors at each locus, association tests included only the typed subset. CMV serostatus was the only immune exposure information available for the cohort. This cohort had only TCR beta chains sequenced, and the lack of alpha or paired-chain data limited which features could be detected. In a later analysis, most CMV-associated TCR beta chains were found to appear HLA-restricted, with HLA associations seemingly driven largely by CMV exposure. Broadly in line with IMGT annotations, most TCR beta V segments showed up in productive rearrangements about 87% or about 30% of the time in an earlier analysis of about 500 of the donors. In vitro tests confirmed that a few of the cytomegalovirus-associated TCR beta chains recognize cytomegalovirus antigens. A group of highly shared sequence variants was considered likely to be a technical artifact of the sequencing pipeline. An association between a missense DCLRE1C variant and V-gene and J-gene trimming of TCR beta chains was found in a later genetic analysis and replicated in an independent cohort.

Libraries were made using the immunoSEQ multiplex PCR assay. The multiplex PCR relied on a mix of 60 forward primers for TCR Vbeta segments and 13 reverse primers for TCR Jbeta segments. Amplification of the CDR3 region of rearranged TCR beta genes was performed with a multiplex PCR assay on genomic DNA. On the Illumina HiSeq System, the amplified TCR beta libraries were sequenced as 87-base-pair reads. The paper's data handling went like this. In a later analysis, some 80 million unique TCR beta chains were counted across the 650 to 700 repertoires, and roughly 10 million of these chains were shared by at least two donors. Raw reads were error-corrected and collapsed into unique sequences with a nearest-neighbor algorithm that merged closely related sequences to remove PCR and sequencing errors. To assign V, D and J gene segments, CDR3 sequences were aligned to IMGT reference sequences. For a sequence to be retained, a match of at least six nucleotides to both a V gene segment and a J gene segment was required. A rearrangement counted as productive if the CDR3 had no stop codons and remained in frame with V and J, and every other rearrangement counted as non-productive. Following IMGT convention, CDR3 was defined as the stretch from the second conserved V-encoded cysteine to the conserved J-encoded phenylalanine. The earlier analysis of about 570 of the donors excluded any sequence lacking an unambiguous match to a single V gene segment. In an earlier analysis of 587 of the donors, V segments were called functional above 56.7% productive rearrangements and were called segregating when the between-donor standard deviation exceeded 5%. A statistical classification framework was built for diagnosing cytomegalovirus status from the catalog of TCR beta chain sequences. In a later analysis, TCR nucleotide sequences were compared against IMGT/GENE-DB human TR gene sequences so that V and J genes could be assigned. Using the TCRdist pipeline, a later analysis assigned CDR3 sequences along with most-parsimonious VDJ recombination scenarios. In a later analysis, every TCR beta chain was defined by the combination of its CDR3 amino acid sequence and its V-gene family, and reads without a unique V-gene family were dropped. As a way to deal with suspected cross-contamination and a sequencing artifact, a later analysis dropped approximately 570 nucleotide sequences that were highly shared and had low generation probability. A later analysis calculated a clonal expansion index for each public chain from normalized within-repertoire ranks of inferred template counts. In a later analysis, generation probabilities were computed using a VDJ recombination model fitted to out-of-frame rearrangements, and the results were checked against IGoR. In a later analysis, hypergeometric tests were used to score TCR-TCR, TCR-HLA and TCR-CMV co-occurrence, with a repertoire-size bias correction applied to TCR pairs. False discovery rates were estimated in a later analysis by permuting HLA or CMV assignments 20 times. In a later analysis, co-occurring TCRs were grouped using DBSCAN, and TCRdist sequence similarity was added for clustering within HLA-allele-positive subsets. For co-occurrence clustering, repertoires with fewer than 30,000 or more than 120,000 public chains were excluded, along with roughly 5 repertoires with anomalous nucleotide sharing. Drawn from immuneACCESS, this table holds only the in-frame rearrangements with V and J called that TCRdb kept. Clones are partly lost; checked studies trace under half to an unresolved V gene and leave the rest unexplained. V and J calls plus clone size are reproduced from that table; the DNA served to infer D and trimming. The sample profile shows about 150,000 clones; about 70% of them were found once. Approximately 2.8% of the sample comes from the top ten.

In total, 630 or so healthy bone marrow donors made up the cohort. At the time of sampling, every cohort member was nominally healthy, though immune exposures that went unrecorded were likely present. The donor was CMV seronegative and belonged to the group of over 300 seronegative cohort members. Each donor provided a peripheral blood sample, and peripheral blood mononuclear cells were used for TCR beta sequencing. Genomic DNA was extracted from the blood cell samples with the Qiagen DNeasy Blood Extraction Kit. Regarding this clone: What antigen it recognizes has not been identified. One base away there is no much larger clone; base qualities are not given.

CDR1 and CDR2 are read off the germline V gene (reference sequence) as MNHEY and SMNVEV. V was cut back by 4 bases and J by 0 bases, leaving a gap of 7 bases between them. The CDR3 runs 15 residues from the cysteine to the phenylalanine. Only CDR3 DNA remains: 45 bases, in frame from the first base. The specimen was PBMCs. The origin of this receptor is a male donor in good health and CMV-seronegative. Recombination joined TRBV27 with TRBJ2-6, with the identity of the D gene unclear. The DNA sequence is as follows: TGTGCCAGCAGTTCCCCAGGCTCTGGGGCCAACGTCCTGACTTTC. Translated, this is CASSSPGSGANVLTF.